Below are 25 T cell receptor beta chains sequenced from a single sample in a study of blood T cell repertoires in COVID-19. Assay used: immunoSEQ multiplex PCR; TCRdb lists only in-frame clones, some missing. The table shows 250,000 to 350,000 clones, with roughly 84% occurring only once. Input material: peripheral blood. Receptors originate from a human donor with COVID-19, enrolled during active disease. The donor label of this sample is uncertain.

The gene calls are TRBV19 and TRBJ1-2; the D gene is possibly TRBD1 (5 bases). CDR1 LNHDA and CDR2 SQIVND come from the germline V gene (reference sequence). Deletions cut 7 bases from V and 2 bases from J, with 20 bases between. The CDR3 has 16 amino acids. The CDR3 coding sequence is TGTGCCAGTACCTTGGGGAAAGGGGAAACCAACTATGGCTACACCTTC. Translated: CASTLGKGETNYGYTF.

The chain employs TRBV28 and TRBJ1-1; D not resolved. The V end lost 5 bases, the J end lost 3 bases, and 13 bases lay between the germline ends. The CDR3 spans 14 residues. Germline V gene lookup returns CDR1 MDHEN and CDR2 SYDVKM. CDR3 in DNA: TGTGCCAGCAGTCCCAGTTTTTTCTACACTGAAGCTTTCTTT. Protein sequence: CASSPSFFYTEAFF.

The chain recombines TRBV20-1 with TRBJ2-2, with 14 bases that match TRBD2. V shed 3 bases and J 6 bases; nucleotides not matched to a gene: 6. The CDR3 is 16 amino acids. Germline-derived CDR1 and CDR2 are DFQATT and SNEGSKA (reference sequence). The CDR3 DNA sequence: TGCAGTGCTAGTCGACAGGGACTAGCGGGAGCCGGGGAGCTGTTTTTT. Its protein is CSASRQGLAGAGELFF.

This chain uses TRBV19 with TRBJ1-1, with D tentatively TRBD1 (6 bases). The V and J ends lost 3 bases and 4 bases respectively, with 18 bases between them. Germline-derived CDR1 and CDR2 are LNHDA and SQIVND (reference sequence). There are 16 residues in the CDR3. CDR3 loop: CASSIRAGDRGTEAFF. For the CDR3, the DNA is TGTGCCAGTAGTATTAGGGCAGGGGATAGGGGCACTGAAGCTTTCTTT.

V usage is TRBV15 and J usage is TRBJ2-3, with 7 bases aligning to TRBD2. From germline, CDR1 is LNHNV and CDR2 YYDKDF (reference sequence). V was pared by 0 bases and J by 12 bases, with 9 bases of the junction left unmatched. The CDR3 is 14 residues long. The CDR3 is CATSRDWSGTTQYF. Written as DNA, the CDR3 is TGTGCCACCAGCAGAGATTGGTCAGGGACTACCCAGTATTTT.

This chain joins TRBV5-1 and TRBJ1-2; maybe TRBD1 (6 bases). The CDR3 extends over 15 amino acids. Trimming removed 4 bases at V and 2 bases at J, with 15 bases between. Germline V gene sequence: CDR1 SGHRS, CDR2 YFSETQ. DNA of the CDR3: TGCGCCAGCAGCGCGGACAGTAGAACCAACTATGGCTACACCTTC. Its translation: CASSADSRTNYGYTF.

The V and J genes are TRBV29-1 and TRBJ1-1; D remains unclear. The CDR3 spans 11 residues. CDR1 is SQVTM, CDR2 ANQGSEA, per germline. V lost 0 bases, J lost 8 bases, and 7 bases lay in between. The CDR3 reads CSVEEGGEAFF. CDR3 nucleotide sequence: TGCAGCGTTGAAGAAGGAGGGGAAGCTTTCTTT.

The V and J genes are TRBV12-3 or TRBV12-4 and TRBJ2-7, with D perhaps TRBD2 (5 bases). This CDR3 is 13 amino acids long. Trimming stripped 1 base from V and 3 bases from J, with 7 bases between. DNA for the CDR3: TGTGCCAGCAGTTTAGGAGAGGGCTACGAGCAGTACTTC. Protein: CASSLGEGYEQYF.

This clone came up a few times. This chain links TRBV19 with TRBJ2-5, with 12 bases fitting TRBD2. V trimming: 2 bases; J trimming: 3 bases; junction bases outside the gene matches: 4. Germline CDR1 LNHDA, CDR2 SQIVND (reference sequence). This CDR3 is built from 16 residues. CDR3 DNA: TGTGCCAGTAGTATACTAGCGGGAGGGCCGGAAGAGACCCAGTACTTC. Translated, it gives CASSILAGGPEETQYF.

The chain is built from TRBV19 and TRBJ2-1, with TRBD2 identical over 12 bases. Per germline, CDR1 LNHDA and CDR2 SQIVND (reference sequence). CDR3 length equals 15 residues. V was clipped by 5 bases and J by 9 bases; unmatched bases: 8. CDR3 region: CASSPDGLAGIEQFF. The CDR3 nucleotides are TGTGCCAGTAGTCCGGATGGACTAGCGGGAATTGAGCAGTTCTTC.

The V gene is TRBV5-1, the J gene TRBJ1-2; 10 bases fit TRBD1. Germline loops: CDR1 SGHRS, CDR2 YFSETQ. J gave up 3 bases and V 4 bases, and 6 bases lay outside the gene matches. This CDR3 is 15 amino acids long. The CDR3 coding sequence is TGCGCCAGCAGCCCTGGACAGGGGGGCTACTATGGCTACACCTTC. It encodes CASSPGQGGYYGYTF.

This rearrangement joins TRBV5-1 to TRBJ2-3; tentatively, D is TRBD2 (6 bases). CDR1 and CDR2 from the germline V gene are SGHRS and YFSETQ. CDR3 length equals 15 residues. V lost 1 base to trimming and J lost 3 bases, with 12 bases between them. In nucleotides, the CDR3 is TGCGCCAGCAGCTTGACCGGCGGGACGACAGATACGCAGTATTTT. This gives the protein CASSLTGGTTDTQYF.

The chain is built from TRBV27 and TRBJ1-1, with a tentative D call TRBD1 (5 bases). The ends were cut back, 5 bases at V and 1 base at J, with 8 bases in the middle. The CDR3 has 13 residues. In germline, CDR1 is MNHEY, CDR2 SMNVEV (reference sequence). CDR3 DNA sequence: TGTGCCAGCAGTATAACAGGGAACACTGAAGCTTTCTTT. The encoded protein is CASSITGNTEAFF.

This chain uses TRBV6-6 with TRBJ1-2, with a weak D call TRBD1 (6 bases). CDR1 and CDR2 (germline): MNHNY, SVGAGI (reference sequence). V lost 5 bases, J lost 5 bases, and 15 bases lay in between. The CDR3 contains 14 residues. CDR3 DNA sequence: TGTGCCAGCAGTCTACTAAGGGGGTCGTATGGCTACACCTTC. Amino acids: CASSLLRGSYGYTF.

This clone was seen only a few times. V and J are TRBV19 and TRBJ2-1; D possibly corresponds to TRBD2 (7 bases). CDR1 LNHDA and CDR2 SQIVND come from the germline V gene (reference sequence). The CDR3 sequence is 14 residues long. Trimming removed 10 bases from V and 5 bases from J, with 18 bases in between. The CDR3 coding sequence is TGTGCCACCCACGGGGGGCCGTTGGACAATGAGCAGTTCTTC. Protein product: CATHGGPLDNEQFF.

The rearrangement joins TRBV29-1 to TRBJ2-3; possible D gene TRBD2, 6 bases. Germline CDR1 and CDR2: SQVTM and ANQGSEA. V was clipped by 2 bases and J by 1 base, with 13 bases between them. This CDR3 is 15 amino acids long. CDR3 DNA sequence: TGCAGCGTTGAAAGCGGGTGGGTGGGCACAGATACGCAGTATTTT. It yields the protein CSVESGWVGTDTQYF.

J is TRBJ1-1 and V is TRBV18, with 9 positions matching TRBD1. The CDR3 loop spans 15 amino acids. V lost 2 bases and J lost 0; bases outside the gene matches: 1. Germline lookup yields CDR1 KGHSH and CDR2 LQKENI. CDR3 loop: CASSPGTGMNTEAFF. CDR3 in DNA: TGTGCCAGCTCACCAGGGACAGGGATGAACACTGAAGCTTTCTTT. The full variable domain, rest sourced from reference TRBV18 and TRBJ1-1, is NAGVMQNPRHLVRRRGQEARLRCSPMKGHSHVYWYRQLPEEGLKFMVYLQKENIIDESGMPKERFSAEFPKEGPSILRIQQVVRGDSAAYFCASSPGTGMNTEAFFGQGTRLTVV.

The rearrangement uses TRBV3-1 (or the pseudogene TRBV3-2) and TRBJ2-7; TRBD2 matches 9 bases. The germline gives CDR1 LGHDT, CDR2 YNNKEL (reference sequence). There are 15 residues in the CDR3. The J segment lost 7 bases and the V segment lost 0 bases, leaving 7 bases of the junction unmatched. The CDR3 reads CASSQDFAGGREQYF. The CDR3 DNA reads TGTGCCAGCAGCCAAGACTTCGCGGGAGGGCGGGAGCAGTACTTC.

This chain connects TRBV5-6 to TRBJ1-1; D is uncertain. The germline V gene has CDR1 SGHDT and CDR2 YYEEEE. Deletions cut 1 base from V and 2 bases from J, with 15 bases between. The CDR3 is 16 amino acids. In nucleotides, the CDR3 is TGTGCCAGCAGCTTGTATTTACGCCTGGCTAACACTGAAGCTTTCTTT. This encodes CASSLYLRLANTEAFF.

The chain combines TRBV7-2 with TRBJ2-7, with TRBD1 as a possible D gene (6 bases). The CDR3 is made up of 15 amino acids. The germline V gene encodes CDR1 SGHTA and CDR2 FQGNSA. The ends were cut back, 5 bases at V and 0 bases at J, with 14 bases in the middle. The CDR3 coding sequence is TGTGCCAGCAGCCCAGGACAGTCCCGCTCCTACGAGCAGTACTTC. Translating it yields CASSPGQSRSYEQYF.

The V call is TRBV4-1, the J call TRBJ2-3, with TRBD2 as a possible D gene (6 bases). The CDR3 contains 15 residues. V lost 4 bases, J lost 1 base, and 12 bases lay in between. Germline V gene sequence: CDR1 MGHRA, CDR2 YSYEKL. The CDR3 here is CASSRGVLGTDTQYF. The CDR3 DNA reads as TGCGCCAGCAGCCGGGGGGTATTGGGCACAGATACGCAGTATTTT.

This clone has just one count. The genes are TRBV15 and TRBJ1-1; D ambiguous. Germline CDR1 LNHNV, CDR2 YYDKDF (reference sequence). This CDR3 spans 12 amino acids. Trimming removed 4 bases from V and 8 bases from J, with 11 bases in between. Written as DNA, the CDR3 is TGTGCCACCAGCAACGCTAACCGGGAAGCTTTCTTT. Protein product: CATSNANREAFF.

This chain uses TRBV7-8 with TRBJ2-5, with D perhaps TRBD1 (6 bases). This CDR3 is built from 14 residues. V dropped 5 bases and J dropped 0 bases, with 10 bases sitting between them. Germline loops: CDR1 SGHVS, CDR2 FQNEAQ. DNA for the CDR3: TGTGCCAGCAGCGATGACAGGAACCAAGAGACCCAGTACTTC. Protein: CASSDDRNQETQYF. The full variable domain, completed using reference TRBV7-8 and TRBJ2-5, is GAGVSQSPRYKVAKRGQDVALRCDPISGHVSLFWYQQALGQGPEFLTYFQNEAQLDKSGLPSDRFFAERPEGSVSTLKIQRTQQEDSAVYLCASSDDRNQETQYFGPGTRLLVL.

The chain is built from TRBV5-1 and TRBJ2-5, with 8 bases matching TRBD1. CDR1 is SGHRS, CDR2 YFSETQ, per germline. With V trimmed by 3 bases and J by 5 bases, 12 bases remained unmatched. The CDR3 runs 16 residues. CDR3 bases: TGCGCCAGCAGCTCTTCCGGACAGGGAGGAGGTGAGACCCAGTACTTC. This translates into CASSSSGQGGGETQYF.

In DNA, the CDR3 is TGCGCCAGCAGCATCGGACTAGCGGGAGAAGAGACCCAGTACTTC. Translating it yields CASSIGLAGEETQYF. This rearrangement joins TRBV5-1 to TRBJ2-5; the match to TRBD2 covers 13 bases. The CDR3 has 15 residues. CDR1 and CDR2 (germline): SGHRS, YFSETQ. J was trimmed by 3 bases and V by 4 bases; bases with no gene match: 3.